Listed below are T cell receptor beta chains from one sample, sequenced in a study of OX40 agonist ivuxolimab in advanced cancers. Repertoires were generated with immunoSEQ multiplex PCR, while TCRdb's copy carries only in-frame clones and drops some. Here the sample spans 55,000 to 75,000 clones, around 83% being singletons. Sequenced here: CD4+ or CD8+ T cells sorted from blood, sampled in a trial of the OX40 agonist ivuxolimab. The receptors originated from an adult with an advanced solid tumor such as melanoma, head and neck, liver or kidney cancer. CDR3s leave out the opening cysteine and the closing phenylalanine or tryptophan.

J	V	CDR3
TRBJ1-5	TRBV2	ASSVRVVGQPQH
TRBJ2-2	TRBV5-1	ASSGTSGPTGELF
TRBJ1-2	TRBV9	ASSPRLVVPNYGYT
TRBJ1-5	TRBV7-6	ASSFMSSYVPGGDQPQH
TRBJ1-1	TRBV15	ATTRRGYSEAF
TRBJ2-2	TRBV7-8	ASSLLGGPYTGELF
TRBJ1-1	TRBV2	ASSSSFQNTEAF
TRBJ1-4	TRBV21-1	ASSKDYPGFVEKLF
TRBJ1-5	TRBV19	ASTRPSGNQPQH
TRBJ1-2	TRBV5-6	ASSLWGDYGYT
TRBJ1-2	TRBV7-2	ASSLGFNYGYT
TRBJ1-6	TRBV19	ASSPPGQHNSPLH
TRBJ2-5	TRBV6-5	ASSYSGEQETQY
TRBJ2-2	TRBV25-1	ASSPTGGGTGELF
TRBJ2-1	TRBV29-1	SVEVAGLGNEQF